This TCR beta chain was observed in a study of neoadjuvant anti-PD-1 for oral cavity cancer. Overall study context: Patients mostly received three to four biweekly nivolumab doses at 3 mg/kg before surgery. Whole-study results and caveats: Each response group had just a few patients in TCR analyses. Treg/Th17 ratio rose with pretreatment blood and fell with post-treatment tumor TCRbeta clonality.

Points on this clone: No antigen is known for it.

The germline CDR1 and CDR2 sequences are SGHKS and YYEKEE (reference sequence). Trimming cost V 0 bases and J 5 bases, with 23 bases left between them. The length of the CDR3 is 18 residues. Blood libraries mostly used approximately 450 ng genomic DNA, six replicates each. Assay used: immunoSEQ multiplex PCR; TCRdb lists only in-frame clones, some missing. Of roughly 60,000 clones in the sample, under 85% are singletons; the top ten hold around 2.6%. This TCR was sampled from a person aged 35 to 85 with oral cavity squamous cell carcinoma. The source was PBMCs, collected before nivolumab (anti-PD-1) treatment. The chain carries TRBV5-5 and TRBJ2-5, with D perhaps matching TRBD2 (7 bases). The CDR3 spells CASSLGNLNRGARETQYF. The CDR3 nucleotides are TGTGCCAGCAGCTTGGGTAATCTAAACCGGGGGGCAAGGGAGACCCAGTACTTC.